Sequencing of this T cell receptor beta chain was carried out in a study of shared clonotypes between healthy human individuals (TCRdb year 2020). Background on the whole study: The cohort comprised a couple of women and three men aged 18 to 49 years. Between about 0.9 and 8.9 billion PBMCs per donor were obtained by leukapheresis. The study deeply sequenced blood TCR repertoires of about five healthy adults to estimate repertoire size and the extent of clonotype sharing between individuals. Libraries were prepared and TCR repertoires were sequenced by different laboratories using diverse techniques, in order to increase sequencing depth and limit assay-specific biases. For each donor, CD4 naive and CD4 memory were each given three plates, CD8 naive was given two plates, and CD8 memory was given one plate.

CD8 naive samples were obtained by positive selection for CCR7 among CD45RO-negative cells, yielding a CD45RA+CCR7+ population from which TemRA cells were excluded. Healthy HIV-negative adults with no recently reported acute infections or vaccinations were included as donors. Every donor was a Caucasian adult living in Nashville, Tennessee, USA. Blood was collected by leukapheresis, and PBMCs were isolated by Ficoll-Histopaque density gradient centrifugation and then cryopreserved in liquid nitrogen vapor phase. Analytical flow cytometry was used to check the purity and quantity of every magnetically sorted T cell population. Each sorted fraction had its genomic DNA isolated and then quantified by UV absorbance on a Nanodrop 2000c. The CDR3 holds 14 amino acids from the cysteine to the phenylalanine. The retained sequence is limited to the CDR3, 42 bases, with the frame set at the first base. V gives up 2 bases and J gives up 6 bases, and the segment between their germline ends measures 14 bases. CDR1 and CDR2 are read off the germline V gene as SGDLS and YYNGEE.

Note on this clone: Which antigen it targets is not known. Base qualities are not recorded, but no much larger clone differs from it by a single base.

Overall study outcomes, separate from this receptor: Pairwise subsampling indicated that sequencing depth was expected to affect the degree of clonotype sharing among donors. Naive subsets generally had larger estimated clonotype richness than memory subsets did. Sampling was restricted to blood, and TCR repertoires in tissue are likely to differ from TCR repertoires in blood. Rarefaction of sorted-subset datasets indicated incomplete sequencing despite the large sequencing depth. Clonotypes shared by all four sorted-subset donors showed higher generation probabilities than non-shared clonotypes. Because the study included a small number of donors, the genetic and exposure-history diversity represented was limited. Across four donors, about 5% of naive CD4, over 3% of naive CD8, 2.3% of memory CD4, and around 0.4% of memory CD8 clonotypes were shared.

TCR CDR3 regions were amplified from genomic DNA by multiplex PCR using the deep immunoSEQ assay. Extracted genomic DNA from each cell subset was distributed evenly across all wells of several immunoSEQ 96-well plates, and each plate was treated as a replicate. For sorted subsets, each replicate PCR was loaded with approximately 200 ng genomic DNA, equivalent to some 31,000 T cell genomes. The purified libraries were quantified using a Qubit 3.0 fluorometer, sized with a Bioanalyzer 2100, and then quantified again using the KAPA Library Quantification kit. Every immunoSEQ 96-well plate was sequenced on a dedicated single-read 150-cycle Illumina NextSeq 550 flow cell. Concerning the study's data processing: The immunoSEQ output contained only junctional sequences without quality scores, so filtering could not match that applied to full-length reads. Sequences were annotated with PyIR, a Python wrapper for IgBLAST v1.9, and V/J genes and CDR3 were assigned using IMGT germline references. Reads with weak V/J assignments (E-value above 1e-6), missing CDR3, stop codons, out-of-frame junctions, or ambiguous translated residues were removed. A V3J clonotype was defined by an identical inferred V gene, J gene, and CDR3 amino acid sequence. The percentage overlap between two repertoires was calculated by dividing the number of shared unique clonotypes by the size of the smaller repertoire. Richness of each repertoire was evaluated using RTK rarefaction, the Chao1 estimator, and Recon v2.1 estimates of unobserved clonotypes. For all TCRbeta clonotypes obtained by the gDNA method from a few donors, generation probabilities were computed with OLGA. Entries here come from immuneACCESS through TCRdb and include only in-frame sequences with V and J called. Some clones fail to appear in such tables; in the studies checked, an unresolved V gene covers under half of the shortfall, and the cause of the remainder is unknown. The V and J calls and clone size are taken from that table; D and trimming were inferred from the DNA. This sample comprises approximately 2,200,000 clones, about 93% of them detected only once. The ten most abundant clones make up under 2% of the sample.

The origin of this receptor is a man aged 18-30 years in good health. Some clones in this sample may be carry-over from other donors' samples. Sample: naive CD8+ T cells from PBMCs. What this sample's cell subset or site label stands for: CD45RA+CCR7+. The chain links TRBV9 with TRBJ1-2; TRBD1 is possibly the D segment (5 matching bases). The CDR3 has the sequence CASSVGDSPNGYTF. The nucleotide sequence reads TGTGCCAGCAGCGTGGGTGACAGCCCCAATGGCTACACCTTC. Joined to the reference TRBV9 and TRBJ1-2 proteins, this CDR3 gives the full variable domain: DSGVTQTPKHLITATGQRVTLRCSPRSGDLSVYWYQQSLDQGLQFLIQYYNGEERAKGNILERFSAQQFPDLHSELNLSSLELGDSALYFCASSVGDSPNGYTFGSGTRLTVV.